Following are 22 T cell receptor beta chains from one sample sequenced in a study of cytomegalovirus exposure and HLA in healthy donors. Repertoires were generated with immunoSEQ multiplex PCR, while TCRdb's copy carries only in-frame clones and drops some. The repertoire holds roughly 200,000 clones, with 80% to 85% as singletons. Sequences were obtained from PBMCs. The source is a woman aged 18 to 35 in good health and CMV-seropositive.

J is TRBJ1-2 and V is TRBV7-8; no clear D gene. This CDR3 is 15 amino acids long. The germline gives CDR1 SGHVS, CDR2 FQNEAQ. V gave up 2 bases and J gave up 0 bases, with 10 bases separating them. The CDR3 loop is CASSLISQANYGYTF. In nucleotides, the CDR3 is TGTGCCAGCAGCTTAATCTCCCAGGCTAACTATGGCTACACCTTC.

This clone appeared a few times. The chain employs TRBV7-8 and TRBJ1-2, with D possibly matching TRBD1 (6 bases). The CDR3 is made up of 11 amino acids. V lost 5 bases and J lost 8, with 9 bases in between. CDR1 and CDR2 from the germline V gene are SGHVS and FQNEAQ. The CDR3 spells CASSTGNGYTF. In DNA, the CDR3 is TGTGCCAGCAGCACAGGGAACGGCTACACCTTC.

This chain joins TRBV6-1 and TRBJ1-4, with D tentatively TRBD1 (5 bases). The germline CDR1 and CDR2 sequences are MNHNS and SASEGT. The CDR3 is made up of 12 amino acids. V was cut by 11 bases and J by 7 bases, with 14 bases left in between. The CDR3 sequence is CASRVGFEKLFF. The CDR3 nucleotides read TGTGCCTCCAGGGTCGGGTTTGAAAAACTGTTTTTT.

The chain links TRBV27 to TRBJ1-1; D is unresolved. Germline CDR1 MNHEY, CDR2 SMNVEV (reference sequence). Trimming took 1 base from V and 1 from J, leaving 10 bases between them. This CDR3 has 15 amino acids. CDR3 coding DNA: TGTGCCAGCAGTTTATGGTTAGGAGGGAACACTGAAGCTTTCTTT. It translates to CASSLWLGGNTEAFF.

The chain combines TRBV6-5 with TRBJ1-6; no clear D gene. Trimming removed 5 bases at V and 15 bases at J, with 20 bases between. Germline-derived CDR1 and CDR2 are MNHEY and SVGAGI. The CDR3 sequence is 14 residues long. The CDR3 DNA sequence: TGTGCCAGCAGTAATGGGCCCTACACTTACGGCCTCCACTTT. Translation gives CASSNGPYTYGLHF.

Remarks on this clone: Sequence at one end of the junction differs from germline and may be a read error. The chain uses TRBV5-6 and TRBJ2-7; 10 bases align to TRBD1. Germline V gives CDR1 SGHDT, CDR2 YYEEEE. This CDR3 region has 13 residues. The CDR3 DNA sequence: TGTGCCAGCAGCTTGGGGGGACAGGGGCCCGCGCACTTC. The encoded protein is CASSLGGQGPAHF. Variable domain in full (rest from reference TRBV5-6 and TRBJ2-7): DAGVTQSPTHLIKTRGQQVTLRCSPKSGHDTVSWYQQALGQGPQFIFQYYEEEERQRGNFPDRFSGHQFPNYSSELNVNALLLGDSALYLCASSLGGQGPAHFGPGTRLTVT.

The V gene is TRBV7-2, the J gene TRBJ1-1; a weak D match, TRBD1 (6 bases). The V gene's germline CDR1 is SGHTA and CDR2 FQGNSA. V was pared by 2 bases and J by 10 bases, with 8 bases between. CDR3 size: 11 residues. CDR3 nucleotides: TGTGCCAGCAGCTTATCAGGGGTAGCTTTCTTT. Its translation is CASSLSGVAFF.

The chain employs TRBV9 and TRBJ2-7, with 9 bases that match TRBD1. There are 15 residues in the CDR3. V shed 4 bases, J shed 6 bases, and the junction held 11 bases outside the gene matches. Germline CDR1 is SGDLS and CDR2 is YYNGEE. The CDR3 spells CASSYKQGAGGEQYF. CDR3 in DNA: TGTGCCAGCAGCTACAAACAGGGGGCAGGGGGCGAGCAGTACTTC. Drawing the rest from reference TRBV9 and TRBJ2-7, the complete variable domain is DSGVTQTPKHLITATGQRVTLRCSPRSGDLSVYWYQQSLDQGLQFLIQYYNGEERAKGNILERFSAQQFPDLHSELNLSSLELGDSALYFCASSYKQGAGGEQYFGPGTRLTVT.

The chain has TRBV4-3 and TRBJ2-7, with D perhaps TRBD1 (8 bases). There are 15 residues in the CDR3. Per germline, CDR1 LGHNA and CDR2 YSLEER. The V end lost 1 base, the J end lost 5 bases, and 15 bases lay between the germline ends. CDR3 sequence reads: CASSQVHRGGDEQYF. The CDR3 DNA is TGCGCCAGCAGCCAAGTTCACAGGGGGGGGGACGAGCAGTACTTC.

The gene calls are TRBV5-1 and TRBJ1-3, with 11 bases identical to TRBD1. V lost 2 bases, J lost 2 bases, and 9 bases stayed unmatched. This CDR3 has 18 residues. Germline V gene lookup returns CDR1 SGHRS and CDR2 YFSETQ. The CDR3 reads CASSFSPGQGEPGNTIYF. The CDR3 coding sequence is TGCGCCAGCAGCTTTTCTCCGGGACAGGGGGAACCTGGAAACACCATATATTTT. The full variable domain, in which reference TRBV5-1 and TRBJ1-3 provide the parts outside the CDR3, is KAGVTQTPRYLIKTRGQQVTLSCSPISGHRSVSWYQQTPGQGLQFLFEYFSETQRNKGNFPGRFSGRQFSNSRSEMNVSTLELGDSALYLCASSFSPGQGEPGNTIYFGEGSWLTVV.

This chain joins TRBV2 and TRBJ2-3; 8 nucleotides line up with TRBD2. The CDR3 contains 15 residues. J was trimmed by 1 base and V by 7 bases; bases with no gene match: 7. The germline V gene encodes CDR1 SNHLY and CDR2 FYNNEI. Here the CDR3 DNA reads TGTGCCAGCACTTCGGGGGGGGGCCGCACAGATACGCAGTATTTT. This sequence encodes CASTSGGGRTDTQYF.

The chain uses TRBV7-2 and TRBJ2-7; TRBD1 might be the D (5 bases). Germline-derived CDR1 and CDR2 are SGHTA and FQGNSA. V gave up 2 bases and J gave up 6 bases, with 11 bases separating them. The CDR3 runs 13 residues. In DNA, the CDR3 is TGTGCCAGCAGCTTAAAAGGGGCTGGCGAGCAGTACTTC. Amino acids: CASSLKGAGEQYF.

This clone occurred a few times. In DNA, the CDR3 is TGTGCCAGTAGTTTGGACAGGCACTATGGCTACACCTTC. It specifies CASSLDRHYGYTF. The chain employs TRBV19 and TRBJ1-2, with 7 bases fitting TRBD1. Germline trimming cut 5 bases from V and 3 bases from J; bases unmatched to any gene: 3. Germline CDR1 reads LNHDA; CDR2 reads SQIVND (reference sequence). CDR3 length: 13 amino acids.

The chain recombines TRBV19 with TRBJ2-3, with D possibly TRBD1 on 6 matching bases. Germline CDR1 and CDR2: LNHDA and SQIVND (reference sequence). The V and J ends lost 7 bases and 2 bases respectively, with 16 bases between them. The length of the CDR3 is 15 residues. CDR3 sequence reads: CASKGLGAVTDTQYF. The CDR3 nucleotides are TGTGCCAGTAAAGGTCTGGGGGCTGTCACAGATACGCAGTATTTT.

This clone was recorded only once. This chain links TRBV4-2 with TRBJ1-6; the D gene is possibly TRBD1 (5 bases). V was shortened by 6 bases and J by 4 bases, with 16 bases between the two germline ends. Germline V gene data show CDR1 as LGHNA and CDR2 as YNFKEQ. This CDR3 is built from 16 residues. This chain's CDR3 is CASSRGTEGYNSPLHF. Written as DNA, the CDR3 is TGTGCCAGCAGTCGGGGGACGGAAGGATATAATTCACCCCTCCACTTT.

The chain couples TRBV18 to TRBJ2-7, with D perhaps matching TRBD2 (6 bases). The CDR3 totals 13 residues. The V end was cut by 6 bases, the J end by 6 bases, with 15 bases between. CDR1 is KGHSH and CDR2 is LQKENI in the germline V gene. Here the CDR3 DNA reads TGTGCCAGCTCCCCTAGGGACTGGGGCGAGCAGTACTTC. Protein sequence: CASSPRDWGEQYF. The full variable domain, rest sourced from reference TRBV18 and TRBJ2-7, is NAGVMQNPRHLVRRRGQEARLRCSPMKGHSHVYWYRQLPEEGLKFMVYLQKENIIDESGMPKERFSAEFPKEGPSILRIQQVVRGDSAAYFCASSPRDWGEQYFGPGTRLTVT.

This clone was recorded a few times. The chain has TRBV9 and TRBJ1-2, with 10 bases matching TRBD1. This CDR3 is 15 amino acids long. Germline CDR1 and CDR2: SGDLS and YYNGEE. V trimming: 3 bases; J trimming: 6 bases; junction bases outside the gene matches: 8. The CDR3 reads CASSDSTGGYDGYTF. The CDR3 DNA follows: TGTGCCAGCAGCGACTCGACAGGGGGCTATGATGGCTACACCTTC.

V gene TRBV6-5 combines with J gene TRBJ1-5; perhaps TRBD1 as D (6 bases). The germline V and J ends were trimmed by 4 bases and 6 bases, with 16 bases remaining between them. The CDR3 totals 15 residues. CDR1 and CDR2 (germline): MNHEY, SVGAGI. The CDR3 DNA sequence: TGTGCCAGCAGTTCAGGGGCTGAGCGTGGTCAGCCCCAGCATTTT. It yields the protein CASSSGAERGQPQHF.

This rearrangement joins TRBV15 to TRBJ1-2; a possible D gene is TRBD1 (5 bases). CDR1 and CDR2 (germline): LNHNV, YYDKDF (reference sequence). The CDR3 is 14 amino acids. Trimming took 1 base from V and 3 from J, leaving 9 bases between them. The CDR3 spells CATSRGTGHYGYTF. The CDR3 region has the DNA TGTGCCACCAGCAGAGGAACAGGACACTATGGCTACACCTTC.

This clone was recorded only once. The chain recombines TRBV27 with TRBJ2-7, with no clear D. CDR1 is MNHEY and CDR2 is SMNVEV in the germline V gene (reference sequence). Trimming cost V 5 bases and J 2 bases, with 10 bases left between them. There are 13 residues in the CDR3. The CDR3 region has the DNA TGTGCCAGCAGTGGGCTTGTACCCTACGAGCAGTACTTC. Translated, it gives CASSGLVPYEQYF.

The rearrangement uses TRBV7-2 and TRBJ1-2; no clear D. Germline V gene data show CDR1 as SGHTA and CDR2 as FQGNSA. The V and J ends lost 8 bases and 0 bases respectively, with 16 bases between them. The CDR3 sequence is 15 residues long. The DNA for the CDR3 is TGTGCCAGCGAAATCCGCCGGGGATCTAACTATGGCTACACCTTC. Translated, it gives CASEIRRGSNYGYTF.

The chain is built from TRBV18 and TRBJ1-6; D remains ambiguous. Per germline, CDR1 KGHSH and CDR2 LQKENI. V was pared by 5 bases and J by 0 bases, with 11 bases between. The CDR3 is 16 residues long. The CDR3 coding sequence is TGTGCCAGCTCAAGAACAGAAAGCTCCTATAATTCACCCCTCCACTTT. Protein: CASSRTESSYNSPLHF.